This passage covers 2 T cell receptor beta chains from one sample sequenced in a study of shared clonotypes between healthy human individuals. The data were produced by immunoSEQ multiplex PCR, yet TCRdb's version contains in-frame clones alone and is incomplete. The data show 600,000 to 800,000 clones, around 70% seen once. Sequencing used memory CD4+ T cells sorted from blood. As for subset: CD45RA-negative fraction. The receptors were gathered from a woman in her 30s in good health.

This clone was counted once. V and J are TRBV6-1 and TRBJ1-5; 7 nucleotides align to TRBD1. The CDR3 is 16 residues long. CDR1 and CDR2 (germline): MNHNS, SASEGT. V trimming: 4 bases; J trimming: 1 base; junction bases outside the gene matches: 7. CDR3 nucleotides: TGTGCCAGCAGTGCTCGGAGGGGGCTGAGCAATCAGCCCCAGCATTTT. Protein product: CASSARRGLSNQPQHF.

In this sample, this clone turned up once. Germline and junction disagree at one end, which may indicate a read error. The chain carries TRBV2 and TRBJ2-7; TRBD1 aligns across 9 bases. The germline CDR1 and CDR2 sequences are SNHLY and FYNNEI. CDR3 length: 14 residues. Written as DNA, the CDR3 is TGTGCCAGCACTGAACAGGGGGCGCGCCACGAGCAGTACTTC. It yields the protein CASTEQGARHEQYF. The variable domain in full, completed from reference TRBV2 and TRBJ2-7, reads EPEVTQTPSHQVTQMGQEVILRCVPISNHLYFYWYRQILGQKVEFLVSFYNNEISEKSEIFDDQFSVERPDGSNFTLKIRSTKLEDSAMYFCASTEQGARHEQYFGPGTRLTVT.